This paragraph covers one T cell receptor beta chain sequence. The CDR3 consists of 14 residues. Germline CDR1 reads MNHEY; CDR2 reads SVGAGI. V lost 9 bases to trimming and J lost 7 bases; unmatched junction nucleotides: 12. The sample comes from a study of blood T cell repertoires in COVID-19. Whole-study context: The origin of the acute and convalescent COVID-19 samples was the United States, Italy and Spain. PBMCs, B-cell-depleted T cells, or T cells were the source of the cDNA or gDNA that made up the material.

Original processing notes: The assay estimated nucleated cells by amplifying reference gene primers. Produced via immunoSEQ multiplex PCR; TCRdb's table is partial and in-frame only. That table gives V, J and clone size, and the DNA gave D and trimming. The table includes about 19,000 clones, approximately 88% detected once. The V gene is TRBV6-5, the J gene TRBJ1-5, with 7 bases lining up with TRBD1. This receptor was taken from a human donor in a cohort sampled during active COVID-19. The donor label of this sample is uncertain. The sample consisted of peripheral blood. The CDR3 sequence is CASMSGQVYQPQHF. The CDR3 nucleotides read TGTGCCAGTATGTCAGGACAGGTCTACCAGCCCCAGCATTTT.